This T cell receptor beta chain was observed in a study of shared clonotypes between healthy human individuals. TCRdb's table, derived via immunoSEQ multiplex PCR, lists solely in-frame clones and lacks some. The sample lists a few million clones, about 92% seen once, with more than 0.12% in the top ten. V was trimmed by 3 bases and J by 2 bases, leaving 4 bases between them. Germline CDR1 and CDR2: MDHEN and SYDVKM. This CDR3 has 12 residues. Points on this clone: Its antigen remains unidentified. This CDR3 is also generated by other DNA sequences in the sample.

Points from the study as a whole: Read depth was anticipated to influence clonotype sharing among donors. Clonotypes not shared had lower generation probabilities than those common to all four donors.

Sequencing was carried out using naive CD4+ T cells sorted from blood. Described subset: CD45RA+ positively selected. The chain employs TRBV28 and TRBJ1-2; D unresolved. This sequence originates from a man younger than 35 in good health. The CDR3 nucleotides are TGTGCCAGCAGTTTGACGAACTATGGCTACACCTTC. Its protein product is CASSLTNYGYTF.